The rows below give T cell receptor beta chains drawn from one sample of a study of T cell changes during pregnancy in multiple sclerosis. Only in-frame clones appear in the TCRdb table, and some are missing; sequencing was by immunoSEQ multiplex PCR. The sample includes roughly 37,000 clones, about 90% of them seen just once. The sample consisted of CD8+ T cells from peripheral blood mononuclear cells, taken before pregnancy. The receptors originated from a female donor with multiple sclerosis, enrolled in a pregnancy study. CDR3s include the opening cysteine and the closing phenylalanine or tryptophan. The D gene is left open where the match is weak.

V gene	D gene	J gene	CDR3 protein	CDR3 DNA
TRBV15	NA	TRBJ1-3	CATSDGHPSLTIYF	TGTGCCACCAGCGACGGACACCCGTCACTCACCATATATTTT
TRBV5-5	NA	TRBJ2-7	CASSLGAYEQYF	TGTGCCAGCAGCCTGGGAGCCTACGAGCAGTACTTC
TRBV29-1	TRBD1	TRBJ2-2	CSGHGTGEHGELFF	TGCAGCGGGCATGGGACAGGGGAACACGGGGAGCTGTTTTTT
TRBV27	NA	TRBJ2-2	CASSLSGGRTGELFF	TGTGCCAGCAGTTTATCGGGGGGGCGGACCGGGGAGCTGTTTTTT
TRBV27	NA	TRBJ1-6	CASRLSSSYNSPLHF	TGTGCCAGCAGACTAAGTAGCTCCTATAATTCACCCCTCCACTTT
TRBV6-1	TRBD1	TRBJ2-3	CASSEGGTGTDTQYF	TGTGCCAGCAGTGAAGGTGGGACAGGCACAGATACGCAGTATTTT
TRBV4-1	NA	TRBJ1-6	CASSSQLNSPLHF	TGCGCCAGCAGCTCCCAGTTGAATTCACCCCTCCACTTT
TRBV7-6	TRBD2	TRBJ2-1	CASSLNIGGGSYNEQFF	TGTGCCAGCAGCTTAAACATCGGGGGGGGCTCCTACAATGAGCAGTTCTTC
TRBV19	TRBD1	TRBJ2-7	CASSILPSGGVSYEQYF	TGTGCCAGTAGTATCCTTCCCTCAGGGGGAGTCTCCTACGAGCAGTACTTC
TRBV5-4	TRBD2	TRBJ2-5	CASSLQAGGLQETQYF	TGTGCCAGCAGCCTTCAAGCGGGGGGGCTCCAAGAGACCCAGTACTTC